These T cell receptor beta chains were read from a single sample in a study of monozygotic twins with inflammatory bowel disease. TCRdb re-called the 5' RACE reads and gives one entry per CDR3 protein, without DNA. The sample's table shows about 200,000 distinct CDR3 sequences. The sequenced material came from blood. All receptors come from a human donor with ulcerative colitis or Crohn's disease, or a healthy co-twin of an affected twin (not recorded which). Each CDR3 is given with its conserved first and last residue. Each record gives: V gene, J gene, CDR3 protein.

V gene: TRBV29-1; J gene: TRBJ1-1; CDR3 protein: CSVGPAGIFTEAFF
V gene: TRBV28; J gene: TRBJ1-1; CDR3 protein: CASSLDRVRDRTEAFF
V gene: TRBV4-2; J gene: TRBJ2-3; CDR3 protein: CASSQDLGLAGAALLADTQYF
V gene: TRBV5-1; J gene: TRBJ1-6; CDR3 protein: CASSLEGFRGSSASPLHF
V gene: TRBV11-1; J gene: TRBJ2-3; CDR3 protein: CASSFSGTGDGRTDTQYF
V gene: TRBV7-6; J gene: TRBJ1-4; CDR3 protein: CASSYTLDRAREKLFF
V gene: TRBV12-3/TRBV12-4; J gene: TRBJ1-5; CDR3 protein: CASSIEGDHNQPQHF
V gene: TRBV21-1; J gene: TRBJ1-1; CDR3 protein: CASSPKGHRGANTEAFF
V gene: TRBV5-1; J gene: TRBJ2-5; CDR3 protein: CASSAAAGQSQETQYF
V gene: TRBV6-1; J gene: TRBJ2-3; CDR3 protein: CASRNTGTSDRTDTQYF
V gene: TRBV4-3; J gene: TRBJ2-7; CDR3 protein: CASSQELLYEQYF
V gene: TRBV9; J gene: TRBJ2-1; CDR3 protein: CASSARLAGGNNEQFF
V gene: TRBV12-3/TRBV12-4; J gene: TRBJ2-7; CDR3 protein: CASRSGTGSRYF
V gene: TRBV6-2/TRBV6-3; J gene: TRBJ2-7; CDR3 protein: CASSFGLATTGYEQYF
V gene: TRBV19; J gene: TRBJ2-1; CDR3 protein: CASSVAGIGAYNEQFF
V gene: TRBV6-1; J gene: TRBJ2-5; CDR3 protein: CASSEGRASGGPLETQYF
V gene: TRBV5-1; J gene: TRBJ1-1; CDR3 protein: CASRPGTGADTEAFF
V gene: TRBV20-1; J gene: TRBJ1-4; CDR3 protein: CSAADDRGKGEKLFF
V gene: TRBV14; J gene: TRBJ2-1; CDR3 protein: CASSQVAGMGNEQFF
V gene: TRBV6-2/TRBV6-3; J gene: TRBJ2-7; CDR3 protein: CASGSDHSGSLYEQYF
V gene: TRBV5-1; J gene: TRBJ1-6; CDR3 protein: CASSPGTGVSPLHF
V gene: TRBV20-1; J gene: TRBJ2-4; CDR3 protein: CSAPQQRESKNIQYF
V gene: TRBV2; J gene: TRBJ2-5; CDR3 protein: CASRATGETQYF
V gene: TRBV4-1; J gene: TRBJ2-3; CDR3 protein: CASSQVGGGDPDTQYF
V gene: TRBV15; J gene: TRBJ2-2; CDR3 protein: CATSRAGGPVTGELFF
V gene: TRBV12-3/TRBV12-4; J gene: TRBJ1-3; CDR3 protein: CASSFWGYTIYF
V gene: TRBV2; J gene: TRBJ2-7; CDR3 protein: CASTPNGMNEQYF
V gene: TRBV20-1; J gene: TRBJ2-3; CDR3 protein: CSAPPSGIGTDTQYF
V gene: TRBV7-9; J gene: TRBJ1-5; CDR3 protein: CASSLAGGQGSQPQHF
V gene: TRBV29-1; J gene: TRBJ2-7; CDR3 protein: CSVELPLGYQAYEQYF
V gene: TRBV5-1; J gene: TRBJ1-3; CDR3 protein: CASSLGLIGSGNTIYF
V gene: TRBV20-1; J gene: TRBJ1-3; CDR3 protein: CSARDDARWSMGNTIYF
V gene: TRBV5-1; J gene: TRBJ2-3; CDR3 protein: CASSLEPSGLAFDTQYF
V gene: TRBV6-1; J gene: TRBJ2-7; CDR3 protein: CASTKAGVSYEQYF
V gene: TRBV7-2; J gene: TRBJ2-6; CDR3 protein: CASSYFRSGANVLTF
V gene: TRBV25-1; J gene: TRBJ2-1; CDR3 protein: CASSEFTAGWDYNEQFF
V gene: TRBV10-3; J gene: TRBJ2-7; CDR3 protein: CAISEGTGVYEQYF
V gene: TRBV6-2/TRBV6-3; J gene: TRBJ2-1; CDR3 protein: CASSTAGRARNEQFF
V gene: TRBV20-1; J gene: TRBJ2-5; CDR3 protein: CSARGFWGAETQYF
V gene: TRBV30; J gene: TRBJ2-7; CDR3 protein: CAWSSDNEQYF
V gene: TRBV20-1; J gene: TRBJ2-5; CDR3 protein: CSARLAGGPGETQYF
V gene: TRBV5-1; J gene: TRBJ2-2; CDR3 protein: CARGSRLARAGELFF
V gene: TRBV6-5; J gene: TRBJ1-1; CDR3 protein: CASSYTRRMNTEAFF
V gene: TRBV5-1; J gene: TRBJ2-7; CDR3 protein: CASSGGQRAISYEQYF
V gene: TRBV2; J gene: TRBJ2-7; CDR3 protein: CASTGASYEQYF
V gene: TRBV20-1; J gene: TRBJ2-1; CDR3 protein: CSAPNPGRGTYNEQFF
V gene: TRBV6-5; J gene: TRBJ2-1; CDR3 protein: CASSYHPSKLNEQFF
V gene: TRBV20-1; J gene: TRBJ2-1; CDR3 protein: CSARIGLAGSYNEQFF
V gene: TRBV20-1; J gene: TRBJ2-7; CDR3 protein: CSAYRDYEQYF
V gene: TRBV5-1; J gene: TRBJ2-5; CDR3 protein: CASREAGDETQYF
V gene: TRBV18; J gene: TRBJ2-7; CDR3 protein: CASSPLGESYEQYF
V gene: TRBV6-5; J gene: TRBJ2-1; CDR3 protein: CASSSPLADSYNEQFF
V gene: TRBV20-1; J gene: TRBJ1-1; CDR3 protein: CSAHPPNERAFF
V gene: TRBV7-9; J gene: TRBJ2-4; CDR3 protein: CASSSHPGELAKNIQYF
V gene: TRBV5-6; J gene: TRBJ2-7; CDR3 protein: CASSDFTGAEQYF